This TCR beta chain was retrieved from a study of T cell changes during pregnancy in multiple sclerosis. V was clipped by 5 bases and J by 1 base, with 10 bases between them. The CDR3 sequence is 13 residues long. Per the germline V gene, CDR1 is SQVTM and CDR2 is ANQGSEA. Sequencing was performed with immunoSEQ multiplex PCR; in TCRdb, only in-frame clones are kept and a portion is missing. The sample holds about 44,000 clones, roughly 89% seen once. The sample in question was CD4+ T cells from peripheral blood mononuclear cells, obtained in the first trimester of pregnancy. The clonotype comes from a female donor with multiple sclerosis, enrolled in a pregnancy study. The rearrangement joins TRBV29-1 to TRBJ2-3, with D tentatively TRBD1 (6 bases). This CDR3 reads CSVLRGGTDTQYF. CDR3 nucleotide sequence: TGCAGCGTTCTCAGGGGTGGCACAGATACGCAGTATTTT.